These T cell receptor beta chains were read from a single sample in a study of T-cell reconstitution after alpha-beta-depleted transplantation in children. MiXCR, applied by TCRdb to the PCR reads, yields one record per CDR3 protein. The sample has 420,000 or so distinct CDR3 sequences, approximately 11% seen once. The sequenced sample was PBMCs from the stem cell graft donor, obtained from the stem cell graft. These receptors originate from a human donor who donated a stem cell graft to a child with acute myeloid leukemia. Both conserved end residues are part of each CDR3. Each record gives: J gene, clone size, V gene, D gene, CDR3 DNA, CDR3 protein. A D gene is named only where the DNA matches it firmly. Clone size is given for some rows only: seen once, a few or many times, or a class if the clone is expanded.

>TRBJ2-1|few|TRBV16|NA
TGTGCCAGCAGCCTAAGACCTGAGGGTGAGCAGTTCTTC
CASSLRPEGEQFF
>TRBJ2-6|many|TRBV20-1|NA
TGCAGTGCTAGAGTCGCAAACGTCCTGACTTTC
CSARVANVLTF
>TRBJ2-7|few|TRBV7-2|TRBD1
TGTGCCAGCAAAGAAGGCGAGGACAGGGTAGAGCAGTACTTC
CASKEGEDRVEQYF
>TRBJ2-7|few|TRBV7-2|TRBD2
TGTGCCAGCAGCCCGGCCGGGACTAGCGGCTACGAGCAGTACTTC
CASSPAGTSGYEQYF
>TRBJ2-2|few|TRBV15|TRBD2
TGTGCCACCAGCAGAGAGCAGCGGGGGGGCCGGGAGCTGTTTTTT
CATSREQRGGRELFF
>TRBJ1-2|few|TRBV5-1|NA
TGCGCCAGCAGCTTGGAGAATGCGGCTGGTGGCTACACCTTC
CASSLENAAGGYTF
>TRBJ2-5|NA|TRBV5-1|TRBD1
TGCGCCAGCAGCATACCGGGACAGGGGGCCTATACCCAAGAGACCCAGTACTTC
CASSIPGQGAYTQETQYF
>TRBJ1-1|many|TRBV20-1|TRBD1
TGCAGTGTATACAGGGGGAACACTGAAGCTTTCTTT
CSVYRGNTEAFF
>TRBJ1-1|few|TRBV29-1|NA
TGCAGCGTACTAAGTAAGTTGAACACTGAAGCTTTCTTT
CSVLSKLNTEAFF
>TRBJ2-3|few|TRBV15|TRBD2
TGTGCCACCAGCACCTACCCAGGACTAGCGGGAGGGAACACAGATACGCAGTATTTT
CATSTYPGLAGGNTDTQYF
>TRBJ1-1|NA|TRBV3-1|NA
TGTGCCAGCAGCCAAGCCCAAAGGGCCCCCGCTGAAGCTTTCTTT
CASSQAQRAPAEAFF
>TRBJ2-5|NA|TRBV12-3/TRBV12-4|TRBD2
TGTGCCAGCAGTCTTGGGACTAGCGGGGGGGCCGGTGAGACCCAGTACTTC
CASSLGTSGGAGETQYF
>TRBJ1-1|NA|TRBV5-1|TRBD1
TGCGCCAGCAGCTCCGGACAGGGGGCGACAGCTTTCTTT
CASSSGQGATAFF
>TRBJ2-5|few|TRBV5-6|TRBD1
TGTGCCAGCAGCCTCCGGGACAGGGAAGAGACCCAGTACTTC
CASSLRDREETQYF
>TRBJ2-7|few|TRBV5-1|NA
TGCGCCAGCAGCTTGGGACAGCACTACGAGCAGTACTTC
CASSLGQHYEQYF
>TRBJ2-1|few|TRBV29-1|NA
TGCAGCGTTGGATGGGGACTCTACCACAATGAGCAGTTCTTC
CSVGWGLYHNEQFF
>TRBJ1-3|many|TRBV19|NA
TGTGCCAGTAGTGGCCCCTCTGGAAACACCATATATTTT
CASSGPSGNTIYF
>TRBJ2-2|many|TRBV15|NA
TGTGCCACCAGCCTCTCGAAGGCCGGGGAGCTGTTTTTT
CATSLSKAGELFF
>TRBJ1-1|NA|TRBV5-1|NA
TGCGCCAGCAGCTTGGCCCAGGCCAAGGCTGAAGCTTTCTTT
CASSLAQAKAEAFF
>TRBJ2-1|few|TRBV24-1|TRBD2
TGTGCCACCAGTGATTCAACGGGGGGGGACTACAATGAGCAGTTCTTC
CATSDSTGGDYNEQFF
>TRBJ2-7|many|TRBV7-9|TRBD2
TGTGCCAGCAGCCCGTGGACTAGCGGCGCCTACGAGCAGTACTTC
CASSPWTSGAYEQYF
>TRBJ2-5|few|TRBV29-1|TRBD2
TGCAGCGTCGGACTAGCGCTCGAAGAGACCCAGTACTTC
CSVGLALEETQYF
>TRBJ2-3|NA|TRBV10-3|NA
TGTGCCATCAGTGTGGGGGGCGGCACAGATACGCAGTATTTT
CAISVGGGTDTQYF
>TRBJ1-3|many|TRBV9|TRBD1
TGTGCCAGCAGCGGGGGACAGAACTCTGGAAACACCATATATTTT
CASSGGQNSGNTIYF
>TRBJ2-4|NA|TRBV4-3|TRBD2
TGCGCCAGCAGCCAAGATCTCGGGACTAGCGGGGTTAGTCAGTACTTC
CASSQDLGTSGVSQYF
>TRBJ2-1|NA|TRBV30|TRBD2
TGTGCCTGGAAAAGCGGGAGAGCCTACAATGAGCAGTTCTTC
CAWKSGRAYNEQFF
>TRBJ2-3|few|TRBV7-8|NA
TGTGCCAGCAGCTTAGAGAGCAGCACAGATACGCAGTATTTT
CASSLESSTDTQYF
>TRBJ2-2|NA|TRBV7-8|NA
TGTGCCAGCAGCTTAGTGCCGGGGGGCTCCGGCGGGGAGCTGTTTTTT
CASSLVPGGSGGELFF
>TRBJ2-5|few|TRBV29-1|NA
TGCAGCGTTGATCCCCCCACGGAGGAGACCCAGTACTTC
CSVDPPTEETQYF
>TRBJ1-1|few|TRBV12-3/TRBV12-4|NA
TGTGCCAGCACTTCGGCCCCGAACACTGAAGCTTTCTTT
CASTSAPNTEAFF
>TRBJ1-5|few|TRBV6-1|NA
TGTGCCAGCAGTGCCGCCGACCTAGGGGTGCAATTGTGGCCCCAGCATTTT
CASSAADLGVQLWPQHF
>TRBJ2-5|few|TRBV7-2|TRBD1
TGTGCCAGCATTCGGACAGGGGTGGAGACCCAGTACTTC
CASIRTGVETQYF
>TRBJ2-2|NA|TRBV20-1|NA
TGCAGTGCTAGAATAGTGGACACCGGGGAGCTGTTTTTT
CSARIVDTGELFF
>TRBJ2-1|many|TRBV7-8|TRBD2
TGTGCCAGCCTTCGGGGGGGAGGGAGCTCCTACAATGAGCAGTTCTTC
CASLRGGGSSYNEQFF
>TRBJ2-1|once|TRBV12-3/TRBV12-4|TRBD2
TGTGCCAGCAGTCTAGCGGGACGTGCGGTTCGGGAGCAGTTCTTC
CASSLAGRAVREQFF
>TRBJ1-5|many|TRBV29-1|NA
TGCAGCGTGGGTGCCAGGGAGGGACAGCCCCAGCATTTT
CSVGAREGQPQHF
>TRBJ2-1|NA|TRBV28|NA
TGTGCCAGCACTTCCCCAGGGAAACAGCAGAAGCGTGAGCAGTTCTTC
CASTSPGKQQKREQFF
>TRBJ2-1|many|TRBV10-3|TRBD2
TGTGCCATCGAGCGGGATTCAGGGGAGCAGTTCTTC
CAIERDSGEQFF
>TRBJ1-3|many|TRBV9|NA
TGTGCCAGCAGCGGTGTACGGAACACCATATATTTT
CASSGVRNTIYF
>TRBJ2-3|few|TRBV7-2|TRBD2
TGTGCCAGCAGCCGAAGACTAGCGGGAACAGATACGCAGTATTTT
CASSRRLAGTDTQYF
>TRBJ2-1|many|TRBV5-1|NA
TGCGCCAGCAGCCCCAGGTTGCGGGACAACAATGAGCAGTTCTTC
CASSPRLRDNNEQFF